These T cell receptor beta chains were read from a single sample in a study of cytomegalovirus exposure and HLA in healthy donors. This table comes from immunoSEQ multiplex PCR, and its TCRdb copy is limited to in-frame clones, with some not included. The sample carries some 150,000 clones, 77% recorded once. Sequencing used PBMCs. The receptors originated from a woman aged 25 to 39 in good health and CMV-seronegative. Both conserved end residues are part of each CDR3. D genes are given only for firm matches. Part of the rows lack a size; the others show once, few, many or a class for expanded clones.

TRBJ2-1 TRBD2 . TRBV6-6 TGTGCCAGCAGTGCTAGCGGGTACAATGAGCAGTTCTTC CASSASGYNEQFF
TRBJ2-7 TRBD1 . TRBV6-1 TGTGCCAGCAGTGCAGAGGGGGCGGACTCCTCCTACGAGCAGTACTTC CASSAEGADSSYEQYF
TRBJ2-1 . . TRBV7-2 TGTGCCAGCACCCGAAGGAGGAGCGCGAACAATGAGCAGTTCTTC CASTRRRSANNEQFF
TRBJ1-5 TRBD1 . TRBV12-5 TGTGCTAGTGGTCCCGGGACAGGGAATGGCAATCAGCCCCAGCATTTT CASGPGTGNGNQPQHF
TRBJ1-2 TRBD1 once TRBV29-1 TGCAGCGTTGAAGATGGCCACAGACAGGGCTATGGCTACACCTTC CSVEDGHRQGYGYTF
TRBJ2-5 TRBD2 . TRBV29-1 TGCAGCGCCCTAGGACTAGCGGGCGAGACCCAGTACTTC CSALGLAGETQYF
TRBJ2-1 TRBD2 once TRBV5-4 TGTGCCAGCAGCTTGGCTAGCGGCACATACAATGAGCAGTTCTTC CASSLASGTYNEQFF
TRBJ1-1 TRBD1 . TRBV5-1 TGCGCCAGCAGCTGGACTTTTGGACAGGCGAACACTGAAGCTTTCTTT CASSWTFGQANTEAFF
TRBJ2-2 . few TRBV5-1 TGCGCCAGCTTACGGGGGTCACCCGGGGCCGGGGAGCTGTTTTTT CASLRGSPGAGELFF
TRBJ2-1 TRBD2 . TRBV9 TGTGCCAGCAGCCGATATAGCGGGAGGGTAGCTGAGCAGTTCTTC CASSRYSGRVAEQFF
TRBJ2-7 TRBD1 . TRBV30 TGTGCCTGGGAGAGGGACAGCTACGAGCAGTACTTC CAWERDSYEQYF
TRBJ2-7 . . TRBV5-4 TGTGCCAGCAGCGACAATTCCTACGAGCAGTACTTC CASSDNSYEQYF
TRBJ1-2 TRBD1 . TRBV9 TGTGCCAGCAGCGTAGGAGCAGGGGGAAGGAGCTATGGCTACACCTTC CASSVGAGGRSYGYTF
TRBJ1-5 . . TRBV27 TGTGCCAGCAGTCAAACTACGGGCAATCAGCCCCAGCATTTT CASSQTTGNQPQHF
TRBJ2-2 . . TRBV7-3 TGTGCCAGCAGCTTATCAAGGAAAGGGGCCCCCGGGGAGCTGTTTTTT CASSLSRKGAPGELFF
TRBJ2-7 TRBD2 . TRBV7-9 TGTGCCAGCAACCCCCTTAGCGGGGCTAGATTCTCCTTC CASNPLSGARFSF
TRBJ2-1 TRBD1 few TRBV5-5 TGTGCCAGCAGTTTTAGGACAGGGTCTGGCAATGAGCAGTTCTTC CASSFRTGSGNEQFF
TRBJ2-2 TRBD2 once TRBV7-2 TGTGCCAGCAGCTTAGCAGGCACTAGCGGGGGGCTGAACACCGGGGAGCTGTTTTTT CASSLAGTSGGLNTGELFF
TRBJ2-5 TRBD2 . TRBV15 TGTGCCACCAGCAGAGATTGGGGACTAGCGGGAGAAATAGGAGAGACCCAGTACTTC CATSRDWGLAGEIGETQYF
TRBJ2-2 TRBD1 . TRBV5-5 TGTGCCAGCAGTTTGGGACAGGGGGGCACCGGGGAGCTGTTTTTT CASSLGQGGTGELFF
TRBJ2-3 . . TRBV5-4 TGTGCCAGCAGCTACCGGACTGGTAGCACAGATACGCAGTATTTT CASSYRTGSTDTQYF
TRBJ2-7 TRBD2 once TRBV4-2 TGTGCCAGCAGCCACCCCTCTCTCGGACTAGCGGCTGAGAGCTCCTACGAGCAGTACTTC CASSHPSLGLAAESSYEQYF
TRBJ2-7 . . TRBV9 TGTGCCAGCAGCGTAGGCAGCTCCTACGAGCAGTACTTC CASSVGSSYEQYF
TRBJ1-4 . . TRBV30 TGTGCCTGGAGTGGGTCAACAGGAGCTGCTTCCGAAAAACTGTTTTTT CAWSGSTGAASEKLFF
TRBJ2-1 TRBD2 . TRBV5-1 TGCGCCAGCAGCTTGACCAGCGGGAGGCCGAGCTCCTACAATGAGCAGTTCTTC CASSLTSGRPSSYNEQFF
TRBJ1-2 TRBD1 once TRBV7-2 TGTGCCAGCAGCCCGACAGGGGGCGCCGGTTACTATGGCTACACCTTC CASSPTGGAGYYGYTF
TRBJ1-2 . few TRBV5-6 TGTGCCAGCAGCTTGCCCCCTTATGGCTACACCTTC CASSLPPYGYTF
TRBJ2-2 . . TRBV29-1 TGCAGCGGGGCAGGGTGGACCGGGGAGCTGTTTTTT CSGAGWTGELFF
TRBJ2-4 . . TRBV28 TGTGCCAGCAGTTTTGTCCGGGACTTCAAAAACATTCAGTACTTC CASSFVRDFKNIQYF
TRBJ1-1 . . TRBV6-5 TGTGCCAGCAGTTACTCGGGGCTCGACACTGAAGCTTTCTTT CASSYSGLDTEAFF
TRBJ1-3 . . TRBV7-9 TGTGCCAGCAGTCTTACAGGTCGTTTAATGGACACCATATATTTT CASSLTGRLMDTIYF
TRBJ1-2 . . TRBV7-9 TGTTCCAGCAGCTCGGACAGCCTCAGTGGGATCTATGGCTACACCTTC CSSSSDSLSGIYGYTF
TRBJ2-1 TRBD2 once TRBV7-8 TGTGCCAGCAGCTTAGTAGCGGGAGGCCACAATGAGCAGTTCTTC CASSLVAGGHNEQFF
TRBJ1-3 TRBD1 once TRBV9 TGTGCCAGCAGCGTAGGGGGACAGTCGAGCTCTGGAAACACCATATATTTT CASSVGGQSSSGNTIYF
TRBJ2-7 TRBD1 . TRBV25-1 TGTGCCAGCAGTGAATCGGGGACAGGCACCGTCGAGCAGTACTTC CASSESGTGTVEQYF
TRBJ2-7 TRBD2 . TRBV19 TGTGCCAGTAGTCTAGGACTAGCGGGTGCCTACGAGCAGTACTTC CASSLGLAGAYEQYF
TRBJ2-1 TRBD2 . TRBV5-4 TGTGCCAGCAGCCCGGGGAGCGGGGGGGCTCACAATGAGCAGTTCTTC CASSPGSGGAHNEQFF
TRBJ2-7 . few TRBV7-2 TGTGCCAGCAGCCCAAATCTCTGGGGGACTCTCGAGCAGTACTTC CASSPNLWGTLEQYF
TRBJ2-7 . . TRBV7-9 TGTGCCAGCAGCTCCCTCTACGAGCAGTACTTC CASSSLYEQYF
TRBJ2-5 . . TRBV15 TGTGCCACCAGCAGAGGGGGCCGTGGGGAGACCCAGTACTTC CATSRGGRGETQYF
TRBJ1-5 . few TRBV11-2 TGTGCCAGCAGCTTGCAGGGAGGTCAGCCCCAGCATTTT CASSLQGGQPQHF
TRBJ1-4 . . TRBV19 TGTGCCAGTAGTGTTCAGGGGTATGAAAAACTGTTTTTT CASSVQGYEKLFF
TRBJ2-3 TRBD2 . TRBV30 TGTGCCTGGAACTCAAGGGCTAGCGGGAGGGCTAGAGGGCCAGATACGCAGTATTTT CAWNSRASGRARGPDTQYF
TRBJ2-1 . . TRBV11-2 TGTGCCAGCAGCTTAGCTGGCAGGGAAGGGGTGAGTGAGCAGTTCTTC CASSLAGREGVSEQFF
TRBJ1-2 . . TRBV1 TGCACCAGCAGCCAAGATTTAACAGGGGTAGGCTACACCTTC CTSSQDLTGVGYTF
TRBJ1-2 . . TRBV28 TGTGCCAGCAGTCTTTCCCCCCGTCTCTATGGCTACACCTTC CASSLSPRLYGYTF
TRBJ1-1 . . TRBV5-1 TGCGCCACCTCTCCTGGGCGCGGGACTGAAGCTTTCTTT CATSPGRGTEAFF
TRBJ2-7 TRBD1 . TRBV9 TGTGCCAGCAGCCCGGACGTAGGGGGCGGGTACGAGCAGTACTTC CASSPDVGGGYEQYF
TRBJ2-7 . . TRBV7-2 TGTGCCAGCAGCTTAGGAGGGGGCTACGAGCAGTACTTC CASSLGGGYEQYF
TRBJ1-1 TRBD1 . TRBV12-5 TGTGCTAGTGGTTTGGTCACAATGGGTGGGGTTAGGGGACAGGGTAGGTCTGAAGCTTTCTTT CASGLVTMGGVRGQGRSEAFF
TRBJ1-2 . . TRBV4-1 TGCGCCAGCAGCCAAGATAGGCAGGTCGCTAACTATGGCTACACCTTC CASSQDRQVANYGYTF
TRBJ2-3 . . TRBV5-1 TGCGCCAGCAGCTTGGAGGGGGGGCACACAGATACGCAGTATTTT CASSLEGGHTDTQYF
TRBJ1-4 TRBD1 . TRBV7-8 TGTGCCAGCAGCTTAGGTGGGACAGGGTGGGAAAAACTGTTTTTT CASSLGGTGWEKLFF